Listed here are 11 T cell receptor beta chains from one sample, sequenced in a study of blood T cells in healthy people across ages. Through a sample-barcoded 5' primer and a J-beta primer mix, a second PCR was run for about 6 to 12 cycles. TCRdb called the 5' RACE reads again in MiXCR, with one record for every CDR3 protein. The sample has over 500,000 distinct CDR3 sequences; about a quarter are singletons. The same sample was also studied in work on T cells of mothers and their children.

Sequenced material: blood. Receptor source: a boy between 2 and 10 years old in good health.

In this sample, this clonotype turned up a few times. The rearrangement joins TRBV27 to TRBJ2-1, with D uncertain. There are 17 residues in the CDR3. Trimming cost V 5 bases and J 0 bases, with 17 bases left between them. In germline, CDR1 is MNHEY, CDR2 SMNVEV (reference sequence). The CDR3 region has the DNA TGTGCCAGCAGTCCCAGGCGTAGGGCCAGCTCCTACAATGAGCAGTTCTTC. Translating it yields CASSPRRRASSYNEQFF.

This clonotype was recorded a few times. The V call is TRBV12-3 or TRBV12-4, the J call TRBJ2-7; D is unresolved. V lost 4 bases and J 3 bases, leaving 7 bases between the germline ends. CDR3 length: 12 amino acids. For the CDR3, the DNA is TGTGCCAGCAGTTGGCGAATCTACGAGCAGTACTTC. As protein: CASSWRIYEQYF.

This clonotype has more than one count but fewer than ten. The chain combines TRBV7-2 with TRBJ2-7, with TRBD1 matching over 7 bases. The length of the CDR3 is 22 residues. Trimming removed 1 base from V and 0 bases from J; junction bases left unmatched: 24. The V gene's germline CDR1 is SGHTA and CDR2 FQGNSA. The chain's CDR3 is CASSLGSGPHLGQVISSYEQYF. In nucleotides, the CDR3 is TGTGCCAGCAGCTTAGGTTCCGGCCCCCACTTAGGACAGGTTATTAGCTCCTACGAGCAGTACTTC.

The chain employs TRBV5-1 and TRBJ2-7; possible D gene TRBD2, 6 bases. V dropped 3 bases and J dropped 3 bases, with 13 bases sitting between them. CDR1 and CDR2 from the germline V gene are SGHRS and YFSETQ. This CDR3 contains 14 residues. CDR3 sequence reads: CASSSGGTLYEQYF. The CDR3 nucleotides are TGCGCCAGCAGCTCGGGCGGGACTCTCTACGAGCAGTACTTC.

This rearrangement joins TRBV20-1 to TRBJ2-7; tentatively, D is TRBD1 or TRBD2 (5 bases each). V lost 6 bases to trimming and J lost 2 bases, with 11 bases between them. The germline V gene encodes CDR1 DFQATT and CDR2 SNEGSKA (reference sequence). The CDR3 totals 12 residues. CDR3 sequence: CSAHGAAYEQYF. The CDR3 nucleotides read TGCAGTGCCCACGGGGCCGCCTACGAGCAGTACTTC.

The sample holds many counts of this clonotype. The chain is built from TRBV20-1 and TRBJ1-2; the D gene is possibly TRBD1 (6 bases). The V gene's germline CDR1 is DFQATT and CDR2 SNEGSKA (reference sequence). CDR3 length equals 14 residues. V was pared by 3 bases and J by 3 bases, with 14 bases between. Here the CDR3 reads CSASPANRDYGYTF. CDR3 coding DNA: TGCAGTGCTAGCCCGGCTAACAGGGACTATGGCTACACCTTC.

In DNA form, the CDR3 reads TGTGCCAGCAGTTACGACCCTACAGGAGCCCAAGAGACCCAGTACTTC. Protein: CASSYDPTGAQETQYF. The chain combines TRBV6-5 with TRBJ2-5; D is perhaps TRBD1 (5 bases). V was trimmed by 2 bases and J by 1 base, leaving 14 bases between them. CDR3 length equals 16 residues. Per germline, CDR1 MNHEY and CDR2 SVGAGI.

Here the CDR3 reads CATSREVSSGGTGYGYTF. The CDR3 DNA follows: TGTGCCACCAGCAGAGAGGTGTCTTCAGGGGGCACAGGCTATGGCTACACCTTC. The rearrangement links TRBV15 to TRBJ1-2, with 8 bases identical to TRBD1. CDR1 is LNHNV and CDR2 is YYDKDF in the germline V gene (reference sequence). The CDR3 totals 18 residues. Trimming cost V 0 bases and J 4 bases; bases outside gene matches: 13.

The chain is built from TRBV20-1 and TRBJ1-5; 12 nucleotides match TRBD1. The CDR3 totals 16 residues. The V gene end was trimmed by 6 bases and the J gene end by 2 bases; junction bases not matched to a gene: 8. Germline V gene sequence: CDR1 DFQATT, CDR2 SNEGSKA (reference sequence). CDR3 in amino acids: CSARDRGQGGNQPQHF. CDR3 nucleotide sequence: TGCAGTGCACGGGACAGGGGGCAGGGGGGCAATCAGCCCCAGCATTTT.

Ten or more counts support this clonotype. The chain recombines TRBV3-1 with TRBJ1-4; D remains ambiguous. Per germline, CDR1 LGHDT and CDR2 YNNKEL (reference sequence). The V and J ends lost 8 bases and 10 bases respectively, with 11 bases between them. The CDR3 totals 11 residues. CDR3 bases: TGTGCCAGCGCGCGGGAGCGAAAACTGTTTTTT. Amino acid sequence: CASARERKLFF. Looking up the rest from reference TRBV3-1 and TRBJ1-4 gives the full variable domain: DTAVSQTPKYLVTQMGNDKSIKCEQNLGHDTMYWYKQDSKKFLKIMFSYNNKELIINETVPNRFSPKSPDKAHLNLHINSLELGDSAVYFCASARERKLFFGSGTQLSVL.

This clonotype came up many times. Here the CDR3 DNA reads TGTGCCAGCAGGGACAGGGGTAACGCGAACACCGGGGAGCTGTTTTTT. Protein sequence: CASRDRGNANTGELFF. The chain has TRBV2 and TRBJ2-2; 9 bases are a match to TRBD1. CDR3 length equals 16 residues. The germline CDR1 and CDR2 sequences are SNHLY and FYNNEI. V dropped 6 bases and J dropped 0; count of bases not matched to a gene: 5.